This TCR beta chain is drawn from a study of post-analysis software for immune sequencing data (dated by TCRdb to the mid-2010s). Turning to the overall study: Disease courses on record covered relapsing-remitting, secondary progressive and progressive-relapsing multiple sclerosis, though some patients had no subtype annotation. The patient repertoires were set against approximately 10 previously published healthy control repertoires from donors whose ages ranged from roughly 6 to 26 years. A subset of samples was prepared in parallel using single-end sample barcoding, then pooled and co-amplified after Illumina adapter ligation.

Trimming takes 0 bases from V and 5 bases from J, and the germline ends sit 16 bases apart. From the cysteine up to the phenylalanine, the CDR3 has a length of 16 residues. CDR3 DNA is the only sequence kept; it has 48 bases, read in frame from the first base. From the germline V gene, CDR1 is MGHRA and CDR2 is YSYEKL. Paper-wide results and their limitations: Normalized Chao1 diversity was significantly lower in multiple sclerosis patients than controls, suggesting substantial peripheral T-cell clonal expansion. Four or five TRBV segments, including TRBV5-6, TRBV5-1 and TRBV20-1, were significantly more frequent in patients than controls. Direct clustering with F measure showed strong co-clustering of samples prepared in the same batch, prompting a batch-effect correction. The multiple sclerosis patient group was slightly younger than the control group.

To demonstrate the VDJtools post-analysis software, TCR beta repertoires were profiled from the peripheral blood of about 13 young patients with multiple sclerosis. The multiple sclerosis patients were children and adolescents between roughly 6 and 15 years of age. The library was built by means of PCR. The listed sequencing device is Illumina HiSeq 2500. Unique molecular identifiers were incorporated into TCR beta cDNA libraries to reduce PCR and sequencing biases. Roughly 0.5 million cDNA molecules were obtained per 1 to 10 million input T cells, so each molecule approximated one T cell. The same protocol used for the earlier healthy control dataset was applied to prepare and sequence the patient libraries. Samples belonging to the same batch were prepared together, multiplexed and sequenced on a shared HiSeq lane. As for the authors' bioinformatics: Raw barcoded reads were processed with MIGEC, and single-read molecular identifier groups were discarded before consensus assembly and CDR3 extraction. VDJtools was used for post-analysis of the clonotype tables, and diversity was normalized by down-sampling every dataset to the size of the smallest sample. Repertoire overlap clustering matched CDR3 amino acid but not nucleotide sequences to correct batch-related cross-sample contamination. Using fastp trimming at Q25 and MiXCR clonotype assembly, TCRdb reanalyzed the public sequencing data and kept in-frame beta chains. Identical CDR3 proteins give one entry, which carries the most common genes and DNA. TCRdb assigned the V and J calls; the authors' analysis was not used. The sample table records approximately 400,000 distinct CDR3 sequences; approximately 38% of these occur just once. The ten largest make up under 15% of the sample.

This clonotype was detected only a few times. It has no known antigen specificity. No much larger clone is present one base from it, and per-base qualities are unavailable. The sequence links TRBV4-1 to TRBJ2-5; D gene: possibly TRBD2, on 5 matching bases. The TCR comes from a girl aged 5-17 years with multiple sclerosis. Sequenced: blood. DNA sequence: TGCGCCAGCAGCCAAGATCTCGGAACGGGGTCTGAGACCCAGTACTTC. It is translated as CASSQDLGTGSETQYF.